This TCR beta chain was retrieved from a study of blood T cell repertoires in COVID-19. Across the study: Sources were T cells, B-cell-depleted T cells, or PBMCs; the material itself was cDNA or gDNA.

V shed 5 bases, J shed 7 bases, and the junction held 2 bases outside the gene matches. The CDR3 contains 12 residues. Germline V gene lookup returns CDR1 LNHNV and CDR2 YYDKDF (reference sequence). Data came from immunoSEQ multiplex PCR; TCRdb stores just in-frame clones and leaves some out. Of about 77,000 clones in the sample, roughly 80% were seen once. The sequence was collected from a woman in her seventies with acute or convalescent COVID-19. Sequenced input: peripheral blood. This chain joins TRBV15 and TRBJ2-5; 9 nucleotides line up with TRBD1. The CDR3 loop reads CATSATGGTQYF. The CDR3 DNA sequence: TGTGCCACCAGCGCGACAGGGGGGACCCAGTACTTC.